One sample yielded the 16 T cell receptor beta chains listed below, sequenced in a study of long-term antiretroviral therapy in people with HIV (dated by TCRdb to between 2020 and 2023). The immunoSEQ hsTCRB v3.0 assay was used at survey level resolution to sequence the TRB variable region. TCRdb carries this immuneACCESS record with in-frame sequences only. Its versions omit some clonotypes, under half of them owing to an unresolved V gene in the studies checked, with the rest unexplained. The table for this sample lists some 19,000 clones; 70% to 85% of them were counted only once. About a tenth of the sample is in the top ten clones. The source was unsorted PBMCs, collected 4.1 years after starting antiretroviral therapy. These receptors all stem from a woman aged 40 to 50 with HIV.

This clone was seen only a few times. This rearrangement joins TRBV7-9 to TRBJ2-3; 9 nucleotides match TRBD2. CDR1 is SEHNR, CDR2 FQNEAQ, per germline (reference sequence). The CDR3 spans 15 residues. V lost 5 bases, J lost 4 bases, and 7 bases stayed unmatched. The CDR3 nucleotides are TGTGCCAGCAGCCAGGCGGGAGGGGCCCCAGATACGCAGTATTTT. This sequence encodes CASSQAGGAPDTQYF.

The count of this clone is one. The chain combines TRBV2 with TRBJ2-7, with unresolved D. CDR3 size: 12 residues. Germline V gene lookup returns CDR1 SNHLY and CDR2 FYNNEI. Trimming pared 4 bases from V and 0 bases from J, leaving 4 bases between. The CDR3 coding sequence is TGTGCCAGCAGTGGCTTCTCCTACGAGCAGTACTTC. This codes for CASSGFSYEQYF.

The genes are TRBV5-4 and TRBJ1-1, with D unclear. V was shortened by 0 bases and J by 3 bases, with 9 bases between the two germline ends. The germline V gene has CDR1 SGHNT and CDR2 YYREEE (reference sequence). This CDR3 contains 14 residues. Here the CDR3 DNA reads TGTGCCAGCAGCTTGGTAGGCGTTTACACTGAAGCTTTCTTT. This codes for CASSLVGVYTEAFF.

The chain couples TRBV4-3 to TRBJ2-3, with TRBD2 matching 12 bases. CDR3 length equals 17 residues. J lost 4 bases, V lost 4 bases, and 9 bases had no gene match. Germline CDR1 LGHNA, CDR2 YSLEER. The CDR3 region has the DNA TGCGCCAGCAGCCGGCTAGCGGGGGGGCCTGTGGCAGATACGCAGTATTTT. It encodes CASSRLAGGPVADTQYF.

Only a few counts were recorded for this clone. This chain links TRBV10-3 with TRBJ2-6; D gene uncertain. V was clipped by 2 bases and J by 2 bases, with 1 base between them. The CDR3 totals 13 residues. From germline, CDR1 is ENHRY and CDR2 SYGVKD. The chain's CDR3 is CAISEPGANVLTF. The CDR3 DNA sequence: TGTGCCATCAGTGAGCCTGGGGCCAACGTCCTGACTTTC.

This chain joins TRBV9 and TRBJ2-1, with TRBD2 matching 7 bases. The trim removed 0 bases at V and 0 bases at J, leaving 3 bases unmatched. Germline CDR1 SGDLS, CDR2 YYNGEE. The CDR3 is 16 residues long. The DNA of the CDR3 is TGTGCCAGCAGCGTAGACCCTAGCGGCTCCTACAATGAGCAGTTCTTC. Translated, it gives CASSVDPSGSYNEQFF.

A note on this clone: In the same sample, other DNA sequences code for this CDR3. The chain has TRBV7-9 and TRBJ2-5; D uncertain. Trimming removed 1 base from V and 5 bases from J, with 5 bases in between. This CDR3 spans 12 amino acids. From germline, CDR1 is SEHNR and CDR2 FQNEAQ (reference sequence). The CDR3 reads CASSLESETQYF. The DNA of the CDR3 is TGTGCCAGCAGCTTAGAATCGGAGACCCAGTACTTC.

The DNA of the CDR3 is TGCGCCAGCAGCCAAACTTACTGGGGGTTAGCTGGAAACACCATATATTTT. Protein product: CASSQTYWGLAGNTIYF. The rearrangement links TRBV4-1 to TRBJ1-3; D possibly corresponds to TRBD1 (5 bases). The CDR3 runs 17 residues. Trimming took off 2 bases at V and 2 bases at J, with 16 bases between the two ends. The germline CDR1 and CDR2 sequences are MGHRA and YSYEKL.

The V gene is TRBV4-1, the J gene TRBJ1-1; a weak D match, TRBD1 (5 bases). Germline CDR1 is MGHRA and CDR2 is YSYEKL. V lost 3 bases and J 4 bases, leaving 15 bases between the germline ends. The CDR3 is 15 residues long. As DNA, the CDR3 is TGCGCCAGCAGCCACGGGGGGGGGAGCGCCACTGAAGCTTTCTTT. It is translated as CASSHGGGSATEAFF.

This sequence joins TRBV5-6 and TRBJ2-7, with no clear D. CDR3 length: 12 residues. V lost 2 bases and J lost 5, with 8 bases in between. The germline CDR1 and CDR2 sequences are SGHDT and YYEEEE. The CDR3 protein is CASSFFGNEQYF. DNA of the CDR3: TGTGCCAGCAGCTTCTTTGGGAACGAGCAGTACTTC.

V gene TRBV11-2 combines with J gene TRBJ2-2; D is unresolved. The CDR3 totals 13 residues. Germline V CDR1 and CDR2: SGHAT, FQNNGV. Trimming took off 3 bases at V and 5 bases at J, with 7 bases between the two ends. CDR3 sequence reads: CASSLGLTGELFF. The CDR3 nucleotides read TGTGCCAGCAGCTTGGGGTTAACCGGGGAGCTGTTTTTT.

The chain has TRBV5-8 and TRBJ1-4; D ambiguous. The germline gives CDR1 SGHTS, CDR2 YDEGEE. The V and J ends lost 2 bases and 7 bases respectively, with 6 bases between them. This CDR3 is 12 amino acids long. CDR3 nucleotides: TGTGCCAGCAGCTTAGACGGTGAAAAACTGTTTTTT. Its translation: CASSLDGEKLFF.

This rearrangement joins TRBV2 to TRBJ2-7, with 12 bases matching TRBD2. The CDR3 sequence is 15 residues long. J was trimmed by 0 bases and V by 6 bases; bases with no gene match: 3. From germline, CDR1 is SNHLY and CDR2 FYNNEI. CDR3 in amino acids: CASRPSGGASYEQYF. CDR3 coding DNA: TGTGCCAGCAGGCCTAGCGGGGGGGCCTCCTACGAGCAGTACTTC.

The table lists this clone with a few counts. This rearrangement joins TRBV6-1 to TRBJ1-5; unclear D gene. The CDR3 runs to 14 residues. V was trimmed by 1 base and J by 5 bases, leaving 9 bases between them. From germline, CDR1 is MNHNS and CDR2 SASEGT. The CDR3 nucleotides read TGTGCCAGCAGTGAAGGGTCAAGTTATCAGCCCCAGCATTTT. Translated, it gives CASSEGSSYQPQHF.

This clone was found a few times. The DNA of the CDR3 is TGTGCCAGCAGCTTAGGGGCGGGAGAGGGGGGAGAGCAGTTCTTC. Its protein is CASSLGAGEGGEQFF. This chain joins TRBV7-9 and TRBJ2-1; D is possibly TRBD2 (7 bases). CDR3 length equals 15 residues. Germline loops: CDR1 SEHNR, CDR2 FQNEAQ (reference sequence). Trimming pared 1 base from V and 10 bases from J, leaving 17 bases between. The complete variable domain, with remaining parts taken from reference TRBV7-9 and TRBJ2-1, reads DTGVSQNPRHKITKRGQNVTFRCDPISEHNRLYWYRQTLGQGPEFLTYFQNEAQLEKSRLLSDRFSAERPKGSFSTLEIQRTEQGDSAMYLCASSLGAGEGGEQFFGPGTRLTVL.

The chain combines TRBV6-6 with TRBJ2-1, with D hard to call. From germline, CDR1 is MNHNY and CDR2 SVGAGI (reference sequence). Between the trimmed V and J ends, which lost 2 bases and 0 bases, there was a span of 5 bases. The CDR3 runs 14 residues. This CDR3 is CASSYPNSYNEQFF. In nucleotides, the CDR3 is TGTGCCAGCAGTTACCCCAACTCCTACAATGAGCAGTTCTTC.